This T cell receptor beta chain was observed in a study of Graves' ophthalmopathy and Graves' hyperthyroidism. This clonotype has only a few counts. V was cut by 1 base and J by 3 bases, with 10 bases left in between. The CDR3 runs to 14 residues. Amplification of TCR beta CDR3 regions used RNA transcripts. RT-PCR was first run with HTBI primers, then multiplex PCR in a second round. MiXCR, applied by TCRdb to the multiplex PCR reads, yields one record per CDR3 protein. The sample includes hundreds of thousands of distinct CDR3 sequences, around 45% seen only once; the top ten take roughly 45%. This clonotype originated in an adult man with Graves' ophthalmopathy. Sequenced: peripheral blood. The chain joins TRBV12-3 or TRBV12-4 to TRBJ2-7; the D gene is possibly TRBD2 (6 bases). Here the CDR3 reads CASSLEAGGYEQYF. In DNA, the CDR3 is TGTGCCAGCAGTTTAGAGGCCGGGGGCTACGAGCAGTACTTC.